A single T cell receptor (beta chain) is shown here with its context. Amplification of TCR beta CDR3 regions used RNA transcripts. HTBI primers primed a first-round RT-PCR, and a second-round multiplex PCR followed. TCRdb passed the multiplex PCR reads through MiXCR, listing each CDR3 protein once. The profile covers hundreds of thousands of distinct CDR3 sequences, with 22% appearing a single time and approximately 7% taken by the ten largest. The data derive from a study of Graves' ophthalmopathy and Graves' hyperthyroidism. The material sequenced was peripheral blood. The receptor was isolated from a woman between 18 and 30 years old with stable Graves' hyperthyroidism. Some clones in this sample may be carry-over from other donors' samples.

The CDR3 DNA sequence: TGTGCCAGCAGTCCCGACCCCAGGCCCCAAGAGACCCAGTACTTC. Residues: CASSPDPRPQETQYF. The genes are TRBV6-1 and TRBJ2-5; D gene ambiguous. This CDR3 has 15 amino acids. Germline values: CDR1 MNHNS, CDR2 SASEGT. The V and J ends lost 5 bases and 1 base respectively, with 14 bases between them.